The 9 T cell receptor beta chains reported below all come from one sample, sequenced in a study of cytotoxic CD8 clonotypes in ibrutinib-treated CLL. Method: immunoSEQ multiplex PCR; TCRdb's copy keeps in-frame clones and lacks some. This sample has some 200,000 clones, with approximately 79% found just once. The sample was PBMCs, taken after 12 months of ibrutinib treatment. Receptors originate from a human donor with chronic lymphocytic leukemia.

This chain connects TRBV9 to TRBJ1-1, with D possibly TRBD1 on 6 matching bases. Trimming stripped 4 bases from V and 1 base from J, with 11 bases between. The CDR3 is 14 amino acids. Germline V gene data show CDR1 as SGDLS and CDR2 as YYNGEE. The CDR3: CASSLGQRNTEAFF. Here the CDR3 DNA reads TGTGCCAGCAGCTTAGGACAGAGGAACACTGAAGCTTTCTTT. Full variable domain (rest looked up from reference TRBV9 and TRBJ1-1): DSGVTQTPKHLITATGQRVTLRCSPRSGDLSVYWYQQSLDQGLQFLIQYYNGEERAKGNILERFSAQQFPDLHSELNLSSLELGDSALYFCASSLGQRNTEAFFGQGTRLTVV.

The chain is built from TRBV5-6 and TRBJ2-5, with 13 positions matching TRBD2. Unmatched junction bases numbered 5, after V lost 4 bases and J lost 5 bases. Germline V gene data show CDR1 as SGHDT and CDR2 as YYEEEE. This CDR3 contains 15 residues. In nucleotides, the CDR3 is TGTGCCAGCAGCGGGGGACTAGCGGGGCTCGAGACCCAGTACTTC. It codes for CASSGGLAGLETQYF.

This clone was recorded a few times. This rearrangement joins TRBV4-2 to TRBJ1-1; D is uncertain. This CDR3 has 13 residues. Trimming removed 0 bases from V and 4 bases from J, with 6 bases in between. Germline V gene data show CDR1 as LGHNA and CDR2 as YNFKEQ. The CDR3 DNA sequence: TGTGCCAGCAGCCAAGATTTCCGCACTGAAGCTTTCTTT. It codes for CASSQDFRTEAFF.

The chain combines TRBV4-2 with TRBJ2-1; 12 positions match TRBD2. CDR1 and CDR2 (germline): LGHNA, YNFKEQ. V lost 5 bases to trimming and J lost 4 bases; unmatched junction nucleotides: 3. The CDR3 is made up of 15 amino acids. The CDR3: CASSTLAGGYNEQFF. In DNA form, the CDR3 reads TGTGCCAGCAGCACACTAGCGGGGGGTTACAATGAGCAGTTCTTC.

CDR3 nucleotides: TGTGCCAGCTCACCTCCCCGCGGGGCTACCTCCTACGAGCAGTACTTC. It encodes CASSPPRGATSYEQYF. The rearrangement joins TRBV18 to TRBJ2-7, with D possibly matching TRBD2 (6 bases). Germline V lookup: CDR1 KGHSH, CDR2 LQKENI. This CDR3 contains 16 residues. Trimming shortened V by 3 bases and J by 0 bases, and 15 bases separated the two germline ends.

This chain connects TRBV28 to TRBJ1-2, with D perhaps matching TRBD1 (5 bases). The V gene's germline CDR1 is MDHEN and CDR2 SYDVKM. CDR3 length: 15 amino acids. Trimming took off 6 bases at V and 8 bases at J, with 22 bases between the two ends. Here the CDR3 DNA reads TGTGCCAGCAGCAACTCGTGGGGGAGGAACCTAGGCTACACCTTC. Translated, it gives CASSNSWGRNLGYTF.

The chain carries TRBV7-2 and TRBJ2-7, with D possibly matching TRBD2 (6 bases). The CDR3 extends over 13 amino acids. Trimming shortened V by 5 bases and J by 3 bases, and 11 bases separated the two germline ends. Germline-derived CDR1 and CDR2 are SGHTA and FQGNSA. The CDR3 nucleotides read TGTGCCAGCAGCCGTAGCGGCTACTACGAGCAGTACTTC. As protein: CASSRSGYYEQYF.

This rearrangement joins TRBV4-1 to TRBJ1-1; D possibly corresponds to TRBD1 (5 bases). The CDR3 is 15 amino acids. The germline V and J ends were trimmed by 0 bases and 4 bases, with 12 bases remaining between them. Germline CDR1 MGHRA, CDR2 YSYEKL. The DNA for the CDR3 is TGCGCCAGCAGCCAAGAGGTGAGGGGACTCACTGAAGCTTTCTTT. Amino acids: CASSQEVRGLTEAFF.

V gene TRBV29-1 combines with J gene TRBJ2-7; D unclear. Germline CDR1 is SQVTM and CDR2 is ANQGSEA. Trimming took 4 bases from V and 11 from J, leaving 18 bases between them. The CDR3 loop spans 12 amino acids. The CDR3 DNA reads as TGCAGCGTTGGATCAGGTTTCGGCCCCAAGTACTTC. This codes for CSVGSGFGPKYF.